Below, 25 T cell receptor beta chains from the same sample are listed, as sequenced in a study of Graves' ophthalmopathy and Graves' hyperthyroidism. Amplification targeted the TCR beta CDR3 regions, with RNA transcripts as the source material. A first-round RT-PCR used HTBI primers, followed by a second-round multiplex PCR. TCRdb reprocessed the multiplex PCR reads via MiXCR and lists one record per CDR3 protein. The sample contains 360,000 or so distinct CDR3 sequences, around 18% of which appear only once. Input material: peripheral blood. These receptors were obtained from a woman aged 18-29 years with Graves' ophthalmopathy.

This clonotype was counted many times. This sequence joins TRBV20-1 and TRBJ1-1; 9 nucleotides match TRBD1. Germline-derived CDR1 and CDR2 are DFQATT and SNEGSKA (reference sequence). Trimming cost V 1 base and J 4 bases; bases outside gene matches: 10. This CDR3 comprises 16 residues. The CDR3 reads CSARGGSDRGSTEAFF. The CDR3 nucleotides read TGCAGTGCTAGAGGGGGATCTGACAGGGGGAGCACTGAAGCTTTCTTT.

This clonotype appeared many times. J is TRBJ2-7 and V is TRBV11-2; 12 bases agree with TRBD2. CDR1 and CDR2 from the germline V gene are SGHAT and FQNNGV. CDR3 length: 17 residues. The junction had 11 bases not matched to a gene; V was cut back by 5 bases and J by 3 bases. The CDR3 spells CASSVRLKLAGGYEQYF. CDR3 nucleotide sequence: TGTGCCAGCAGCGTTCGCTTAAAACTAGCGGGAGGCTACGAGCAGTACTTC.

This clonotype came up many times. The chain carries TRBV24-1 and TRBJ2-2; D is unresolved. V shed 6 bases and J shed 5 bases, with 12 bases lying between them. CDR1 is KGHDR, CDR2 SFDVKD, per germline. There are 14 residues in the CDR3. CDR3 region: CATSPTTDTGELFF. The CDR3 DNA reads TGTGCCACCAGTCCGACCACTGATACCGGGGAGCTGTTTTTT.

This clonotype was detected ten times or more. The chain employs TRBV5-6 and TRBJ1-1, with D uncertain. V lost 0 bases and J lost 8, with 8 bases in between. The CDR3 runs 12 residues. The V gene's germline CDR1 is SGHDT and CDR2 YYEEEE. The CDR3 sequence: CASSLERQEAFF. The DNA of the CDR3 is TGTGCCAGCAGCTTGGAGCGCCAGGAAGCTTTCTTT.

In its sample, this clonotype was seen a few times. The chain combines TRBV28 with TRBJ1-5; D might be TRBD1 (5 bases). Trimming cost V 7 bases and J 6 bases, with 19 bases left between them. The V gene's germline CDR1 is MDHEN and CDR2 SYDVKM. The CDR3 contains 15 residues. The CDR3 spells CASITGPFSTQPQHF. Here the CDR3 DNA reads TGTGCCAGCATCACGGGACCCTTTTCGACTCAGCCCCAGCATTTT. The variable domain in full, completed from reference TRBV28 and TRBJ1-5, reads DVKVTQSSRYLVKRTGEKVFLECVQDMDHENMFWYRQDPGLGLRLIYFSYDVKMKEKGDIPEGYSVSREKKERFSLILESASTNQTSMYLCASITGPFSTQPQHFGDGTRLSIL.

This clonotype was counted many times. The V call is TRBV11-3, the J call TRBJ2-7; 9 positions match TRBD1. The germline V gene encodes CDR1 SGHNT and CDR2 YENEEA. The CDR3 has 16 amino acids. J lost 1 base, V lost 5 bases, and 9 bases had no gene match. The CDR3 coding sequence is TGTGCCAGCAGCAAATATGCTGGGACAGGGTCCTACGAGCAGTACTTC. It encodes CASSKYAGTGSYEQYF.

The table lists this clonotype with many counts. The chain links TRBV3-1 to TRBJ2-5; TRBD2 might be the D (6 bases). The CDR3 is made up of 14 amino acids. CDR1 is LGHDT, CDR2 YNNKEL, per germline (reference sequence). V was trimmed by 4 bases and J by 4 bases, leaving 13 bases between them. CDR3 in DNA: TGTGCCAGCAGCCCCCGGGAGTGGGGAGAGACCCAGTACTTC. It yields the protein CASSPREWGETQYF.

Many counts were recorded for this clonotype. The chain is built from TRBV15 and TRBJ2-7; no clear D. Germline V gene sequence: CDR1 LNHNV, CDR2 YYDKDF (reference sequence). V was cut by 0 bases and J by 0 bases, with 9 bases left in between. CDR3 length: 15 residues. CDR3 nucleotides: TGTGCCACCAGCAGAGATCACACGAGCTCCTACGAGCAGTACTTC. Amino acid sequence: CATSRDHTSSYEQYF.

This clonotype was recorded at least ten times. The chain joins TRBV6-5 to TRBJ2-7; D is ambiguous. Trimming left V 4 bases short and J 3 bases short, with 7 bases between. The CDR3 covers 12 residues. Germline V gene data show CDR1 as MNHEY and CDR2 as SVGAGI. CDR3 nucleotides: TGTGCCAGCAGTTCCCTCCTCTACGAGCAGTACTTC. It encodes CASSSLLYEQYF.

This clonotype has more than one count but fewer than ten. This rearrangement joins TRBV6-2 or TRBV6-3 to TRBJ2-7; D remains unclear. This CDR3 is 13 amino acids long. V dropped 8 bases and J dropped 5 bases, with 16 bases sitting between them. The germline CDR1 and CDR2 sequences are MNHEY and SVGEGT. The CDR3 is CASGHELWNEQYF. CDR3 sequence (DNA): TGTGCCAGCGGTCACGAGCTGTGGAACGAGCAGTACTTC.

The sample holds many counts of this clonotype. The rearrangement uses TRBV20-1 and TRBJ1-1, with unresolved D. Germline values: CDR1 DFQATT, CDR2 SNEGSKA (reference sequence). Trimming pared 6 bases from V and 1 base from J, leaving 9 bases between. There are 12 residues in the CDR3. CDR3 coding DNA: TGCAGTGCCCCTGATACGAACACTGAAGCTTTCTTT. It specifies CSAPDTNTEAFF.

In its sample, this clonotype was seen many times. The V gene is TRBV24-1, the J gene TRBJ1-2; no clear D gene. The CDR3 consists of 14 residues. Trimming left V 4 bases short and J 4 bases short, with 12 bases between. Germline CDR1 reads KGHDR; CDR2 reads SFDVKD. In DNA form, the CDR3 reads TGTGCCACCAGTGACACAAAAGGGAGCTATGGCTACACCTTC. Translation gives CATSDTKGSYGYTF.

This clonotype was recorded at least ten times. This chain links TRBV6-2 or TRBV6-3 with TRBJ2-2; D uncertain. V was clipped by 3 bases and J by 5 bases, with 10 bases between them. The CDR3 contains 14 residues. CDR1 is MNHEY, CDR2 SVGEGT, per germline. CDR3 in DNA: TGTGCCAGCAGTTATGTGGGATGTACCGGGGAGCTGTTTTTT. Encoded protein: CASSYVGCTGELFF.

This clonotype was picked up many times. The rearrangement links TRBV6-2 or TRBV6-3 to TRBJ2-2; D may be TRBD1 (6 bases). CDR3 length: 11 residues. Germline values: CDR1 MNHEY, CDR2 SVGEGT. V gave up 11 bases and J gave up 3 bases, with 7 bases separating them. CDR3 DNA: TGTGCCTCAGGGGACACCGGGGAGCTGTTTTTT. It translates to CASGDTGELFF.

This clonotype was seen only a few times. V is TRBV18 and J is TRBJ2-7; TRBD1 might be the D (5 bases). The germline V gene has CDR1 KGHSH and CDR2 LQKENI. There are 16 residues in the CDR3. Trimming removed 2 bases from V and 3 bases from J, with 17 bases in between. Here the CDR3 reads CASSPGPTRDLYEQYF. Written as DNA, the CDR3 is TGTGCCAGCTCACCAGGGCCTACCAGGGATCTCTACGAGCAGTACTTC.

This clonotype was seen repeatedly, ten times or more. The rearrangement joins TRBV9 to TRBJ1-3; 7 bases match TRBD1. V dropped 0 bases and J dropped 0; count of bases not matched to a gene: 0. The CDR3 runs 15 residues. Germline CDR1 and CDR2: SGDLS and YYNGEE. The CDR3 here is CASSVDRGSGNTIYF. The CDR3 region has the DNA TGTGCCAGCAGCGTAGACAGGGGCTCTGGAAACACCATATATTTT.

This clonotype was seen ten or more times. The J gene is TRBJ1-1, the V gene TRBV5-1; D gene unclear. This CDR3 has 15 amino acids. Deletions cut 0 bases from V and 0 bases from J, with 9 bases between. Germline V lookup: CDR1 SGHRS, CDR2 YFSETQ. CDR3 loop: CASSLGVGLNTEAFF. The CDR3 coding sequence is TGCGCCAGCAGCTTGGGTGTAGGATTGAACACTGAAGCTTTCTTT.

This clonotype was found many times. This chain uses TRBV6-1 with TRBJ1-1, with 8 bases identical to TRBD1. Per germline, CDR1 MNHNS and CDR2 SASEGT. The CDR3 spans 15 residues. J was trimmed by 5 bases and V by 6 bases; bases with no gene match: 11. The CDR3, as DNA: TGTGCCAGCAGCCTTCACGGACAGGGCGGAACTGAAGCTTTCTTT. This sequence encodes CASSLHGQGGTEAFF.

This clonotype was counted many times. The J gene is TRBJ1-3, the V gene TRBV11-3, with D perhaps matching TRBD1 (5 bases). Trimming took 2 bases from V and 0 from J, leaving 20 bases between them. Per the germline V gene, CDR1 is SGHNT and CDR2 is YENEEA. This CDR3 comprises 19 residues. CDR3 sequence: CASSLLGTAITSSGNTIYF. Here the CDR3 DNA reads TGTGCCAGCAGCTTATTGGGGACGGCCATCACCAGCTCTGGAAACACCATATATTTT.

This clonotype was counted many times. The chain employs TRBV28 and TRBJ2-5; D unresolved. Germline CDR1 is MDHEN and CDR2 is SYDVKM. The CDR3 loop spans 13 amino acids. V lost 3 bases, J lost 5 bases, and 10 bases lay in between. The CDR3 spells CASSFTRTETQYF. DNA of the CDR3: TGTGCCAGCAGTTTCACCCGAACGGAGACCCAGTACTTC.

The CDR3 nucleotides read TGCAGTGCTCGACTAGCGGGAGTCAACGAGCAGTACTTC. It codes for CSARLAGVNEQYF. This chain links TRBV20-1 with TRBJ2-7; TRBD2 aligns across 12 bases. The trim removed 5 bases at V and 5 bases at J, leaving 4 bases unmatched. The CDR3 consists of 13 residues. CDR1 and CDR2 (germline): DFQATT, SNEGSKA (reference sequence).

This clonotype was seen a single time. The CDR3 sequence is CASSDRDGGYEQYF. The CDR3 coding sequence is TGTGCCAGCAGCGACCGGGACGGAGGGTACGAGCAGTACTTC. J is TRBJ2-7 and V is TRBV7-2; a weak D match, TRBD2 (6 bases). Trimming pared 5 bases from V and 4 bases from J, leaving 15 bases between. CDR1 is SGHTA and CDR2 is FQGNSA in the germline V gene. The CDR3 sequence is 14 residues long.

This clonotype was found many times. The CDR3 is CASSLGLAGAGWEETQYF. The DNA for the CDR3 is TGTGCCAGCAGCTTGGGTCTAGCGGGAGCTGGTTGGGAAGAGACCCAGTACTTC. The chain couples TRBV13 to TRBJ2-5; 10 bases line up with TRBD2. V shed 3 bases and J 3 bases; nucleotides not matched to a gene: 13. The CDR3 is 18 amino acids. CDR1 is PRHDT and CDR2 is FYEKMQ in the germline V gene (reference sequence).

The rearrangement links TRBV6-5 to TRBJ1-2, with D perhaps TRBD1 (5 bases). Per germline, CDR1 MNHEY and CDR2 SVGAGI. The CDR3 covers 15 residues. V lost 0 bases to trimming and J lost 8 bases, with 16 bases between them. CDR3 in amino acids: CASSYSIGHSSGYTF. The CDR3 DNA sequence: TGTGCCAGCAGTTACTCGATCGGACACTCGTCGGGCTACACCTTC.

This clonotype was found many times. The junction and the germline gene differ at one end; a read error may be behind it. The chain uses TRBV6-2 or TRBV6-3 and TRBJ1-5; no definite D call. Germline V gives CDR1 MNHEY, CDR2 SVGEGT. The CDR3 runs to 12 residues. The CDR3 protein is CASRYSPTSQHF. CDR3 bases: TGTGCCAGCAGGTACTCGCCCACGTCCCAGCATTTT.